This entry describes one TCR beta chain. This table comes from immunoSEQ multiplex PCR, and its TCRdb copy is limited to in-frame clones, with some not included. The top ten clones hold approximately 12% of a sample with 150,000 to 250,000 clones, 82% of them seen once. From germline, CDR1 is SGDLS and CDR2 YYNGEE. The CDR3 extends over 14 amino acids. With V trimmed by 4 bases and J by 6 bases, 7 bases remained unmatched. The data originate from a study of blood T cell repertoires in COVID-19. The sequence derives from a man aged 40-49 years who had recovered from COVID-19. The rearrangement uses TRBV9 and TRBJ1-1; 9 bases match TRBD1. Sample: PBMCs or T cells enriched from blood (not recorded which). CDR3 sequence reads: CASSLRTGASEAFF. In nucleotides, the CDR3 is TGTGCCAGCAGCCTACGGACAGGGGCCTCTGAAGCTTTCTTT.